The rows below give T cell receptor beta chains drawn from one sample of a study of Ad26.COV2.S vaccination and SARS-CoV-2 variants. The assay was immunoSEQ multiplex PCR, and TCRdb's table has in-frame clones only and misses some. The sample lists about 480,000 clones; around 85% were seen once. Sequences were derived from peripheral blood, sampled in a trial of Ad26.COV2.S vaccine versus placebo. The receptors come from a person between 18 and 65 years old who received the Ad26.COV2.S COVID-19 vaccine or a placebo. Both conserved end residues are trimmed from each CDR3.

TRBV4-2	TRBJ2-3	ASSQESLAGGPADTQY
TRBV9	TRBJ2-3	ASSVSTGVPSVKFSTDTQY
TRBV7-2	TRBJ2-1	ASSLGREWNEQF
TRBV4-2	TRBJ1-4	ASTTRGGVQTNEKLF
TRBV11-2	TRBJ2-2	ASSPRVLAANTGELF
TRBV19	TRBJ2-2	ASSRRPNPTNTGELF
TRBV4-1	TRBJ1-5	ASSQDGWTGGQPQH
TRBV3-1/TRBV3-2	TRBJ2-2	ASSLGQGAGELF
TRBV7-2	TRBJ2-7	ASSLGIASSYEQY
TRBV19	TRBJ2-7	ASSASGSGSLGQY
TRBV6-5	TRBJ2-1	ASEGLVDNEQF
TRBV19	TRBJ2-3	ASSTRIEADTQY
TRBV28	TRBJ1-1	ASQPQGAEAF
TRBV19	TRBJ2-1	ASRTSGDYNEQF
TRBV7-2	TRBJ2-1	ASSLVGAAPGQF
TRBV9	TRBJ1-2	ASSVSGTGNGYT
TRBV24-1	TRBJ2-1	ATSGAGFNEQF
TRBV15	TRBJ2-7	ATSRDRMGEQY
TRBV3-1/TRBV3-2	TRBJ1-6	ASSQEGFTLH
TRBV27	TRBJ2-3	ASSLGQGGTDTQY